This T cell receptor (beta chain) is from a study of T cells after yellow fever vaccination. Study-level background: Those fractions that held only low numbers of cells were prepared using the SMART-Seq v4 Ultra Low Input RNA kit.

Whole-study results and caveats: The study noted that FACS-sorted repertoires could contain abundant clonotypes contaminating from the bulk population.

V was pared by 1 base and J by 9 bases, with 8 bases between. The CDR3 is 12 amino acids. Germline V CDR1 and CDR2: SGHRS, YFSETQ. MiXCR, applied by TCRdb to the 5' RACE reads, yields one record per CDR3 protein. The sample contains about 550,000 distinct CDR3 sequences, about 19% of which appear only once. A single count supports this clonotype. Its antigen remains unidentified. The chain employs TRBV5-1 and TRBJ2-1; D call uncertain. The TCR comes from a man aged 25 to 45 who received the YFV17D yellow fever vaccine. Specimen: PBMCs, collected 15 days after the yellow fever booster vaccination. CDR3 sequence (DNA): TGCGCCAGCAGCTTGTCCTTTGGTGAGCAGTTCTTC. This sequence encodes CASSLSFGEQFF.